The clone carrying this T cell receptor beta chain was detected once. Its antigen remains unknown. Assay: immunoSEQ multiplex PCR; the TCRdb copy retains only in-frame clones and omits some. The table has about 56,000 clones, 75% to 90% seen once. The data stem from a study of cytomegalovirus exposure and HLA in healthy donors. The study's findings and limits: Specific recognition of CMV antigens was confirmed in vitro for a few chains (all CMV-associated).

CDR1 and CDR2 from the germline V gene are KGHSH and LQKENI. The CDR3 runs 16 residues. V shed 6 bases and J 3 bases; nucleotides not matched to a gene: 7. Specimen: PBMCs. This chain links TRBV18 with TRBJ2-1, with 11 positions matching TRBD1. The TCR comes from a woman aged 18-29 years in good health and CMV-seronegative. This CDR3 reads CASSSRGTGGYNEQFF. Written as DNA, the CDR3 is TGTGCCAGCTCCTCTCGGGGGACAGGGGGCTACAATGAGCAGTTCTTC.